The T cell receptor beta chain described here comes from a study of graft-versus-host responses after intestinal transplantation. Study-wide background: Tacrolimus plus steroids were given to all recipients for about 3 years, preceded by anti-thymocyte globulin induction.

Responders (approximately 200,000, CFSE-labeled) met approximately 200,000 stimulators that were irradiated and violet-dye-labeled. Post-reaction sorting isolated proliferating CFSE-low CD3+CD4+ and CD3+CD8+ responders. CDR3 length: 15 residues. The germline gives CDR1 MNHNS, CDR2 SASEGT. The V end lost 7 bases, the J end lost 6 bases, and 18 bases lay between the germline ends. Comment on this clone: The sample carries other DNA sequences with the same CDR3.

Study findings and constraints: GvH clones appeared in recipient marrow, some first in ileum or blood. High graft-versus-host to host-versus-graft clonal ratios were seen in allografts of patients with graft-donor T cell macrochimerism.

The table came from immunoSEQ multiplex PCR; TCRdb's copy has only in-frame clones and leaves some out. Of tens of thousands of clones listed, 30% to 40% are singletons. This sequence was found in a human patient who received an intestinal transplant. V gene TRBV6-1 combines with J gene TRBJ2-2; D tentatively reads TRBD1 or TRBD2 (6 bases each). The source was alloreactive CD8+ T cells from a mixed lymphocyte reaction culture, collected before intestinal transplant. Subset described: CFSE-low proliferating T cells sorted from roughly six-day pre-transplant mixed lymphocyte reaction (GvH or HvG direction). The CDR3 DNA follows: TGTGCCAGCACAATCCTTGGAGGGGGGCCCGGGGAGCTGTTTTTT. Encoded protein: CASTILGGGPGELFF.